This TCR beta chain was identified during a study of regulatory T cells in long-lasting Graves disease. Findings and limits, study-wide: Authors noted too few samples as a limitation.

The time point denotes: newly diagnosed GD, antithyroid drugs for less than 3 months. From PBMCs, RNA was extracted and then used to make the TCR library. This clonotype appeared many times. The antigen remains unidentified. Combining iRepertoire HTBI primers with Arm-PCR of CDR3 regions, the authors built TCR beta libraries. TCRdb redid the calling of the multiplex PCR reads with MiXCR, one entry per CDR3 protein. Of fewer than 550,000 distinct CDR3 sequences in the sample, 16% were seen once. CDR3 length: 13 residues. V lost 7 bases, J lost 1 base, and 10 bases lay in between. These data were also filed under a second study, of T cells in Graves' hyperthyroidism and ophthalmopathy.

The TCR originated in a woman aged 40 to 65 with Graves disease. The sample was peripheral blood mononuclear cells (PBMCs), taken at new diagnosis, from a patient treated with antithyroid drugs. The chain has TRBV12-3 or TRBV12-4 and TRBJ2-5; maybe TRBD1 (5 bases). Here the CDR3 DNA reads TGTGCCAGCACCCTGGACACCCAAGAGACCCAGTACTTC. As protein: CASTLDTQETQYF.